This T cell receptor (beta chain) was captured by sequencing in a study of T cell responses to AZD1222 COVID-19 vaccine. Data came from immunoSEQ multiplex PCR; TCRdb stores just in-frame clones and leaves some out. This table holds about 110,000 clones, roughly nine tenths found once. CDR1 is SGHKS and CDR2 is YYEKEE in the germline V gene (reference sequence). The V gene lost 0 bases and the J gene lost 1 base, with 4 bases spanning the gap. The CDR3 contains 13 residues. Regarding this clone: Its antigen remains unknown.

The study, taken as a whole, reports: It should be noted that donors were predominantly white British and more often female, and clonal diversity was possibly underestimated. Across the whole spike, CD4 TCRs peaked at regions 160-218 and 743-854. The repertoires were collected only after the peak T cell response.

The gene calls are TRBV5-5 and TRBJ1-1; no reliable D call. Sequences were derived from peripheral blood, sampled on day 0 of MenACWY control vaccination. This sequence originates from an adult in good health. CDR3 protein: CASSLAPNTEAFF. CDR3 bases: TGTGCCAGCAGCTTGGCTCCGAACACTGAAGCTTTCTTT. Full variable domain (outside the CDR3, taken from reference TRBV5-5 and TRBJ1-1): DAGVTQSPTHLIKTRGQQVTLRCSPISGHKSVSWYQQVLGQGPQFIFQYYEKEERGRGNFPDRFSARQFPNYSSELNVNALLLGDSALYLCASSLAPNTEAFFGQGTRLTVV.